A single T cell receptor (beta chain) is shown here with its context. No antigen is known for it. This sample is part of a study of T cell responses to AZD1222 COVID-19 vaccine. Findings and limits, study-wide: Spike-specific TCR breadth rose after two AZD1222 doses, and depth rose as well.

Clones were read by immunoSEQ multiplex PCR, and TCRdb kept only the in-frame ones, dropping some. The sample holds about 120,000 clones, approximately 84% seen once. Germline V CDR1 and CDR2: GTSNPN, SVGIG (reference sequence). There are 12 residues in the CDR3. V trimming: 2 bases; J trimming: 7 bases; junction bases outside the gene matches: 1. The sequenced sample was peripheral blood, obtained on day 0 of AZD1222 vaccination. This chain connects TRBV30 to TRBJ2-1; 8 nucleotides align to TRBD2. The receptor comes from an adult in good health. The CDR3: CAWSRGGNEQFF. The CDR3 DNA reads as TGTGCCTGGAGTCGGGGGGGGAATGAGCAGTTCTTC.